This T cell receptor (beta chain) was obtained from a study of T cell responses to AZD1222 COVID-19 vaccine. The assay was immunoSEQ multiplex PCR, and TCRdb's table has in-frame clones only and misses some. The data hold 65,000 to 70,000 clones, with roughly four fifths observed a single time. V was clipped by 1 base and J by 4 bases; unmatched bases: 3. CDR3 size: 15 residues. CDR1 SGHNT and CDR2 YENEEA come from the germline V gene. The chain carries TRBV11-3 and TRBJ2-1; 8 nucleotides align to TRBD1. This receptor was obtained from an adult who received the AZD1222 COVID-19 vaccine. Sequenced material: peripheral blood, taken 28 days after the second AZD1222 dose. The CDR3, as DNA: TGTGCCAGCAGCTTAGGACAGGGGATTTACAATGAGCAGTTCTTC. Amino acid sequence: CASSLGQGIYNEQFF.